This TCR beta chain originates from a study of blood T cell repertoires in COVID-19. The method was immunoSEQ multiplex PCR; TCRdb's version includes in-frame clones alone and lacks a portion of them. Of 230,000 or so clones in the sample, around 88% were seen once. V was cut by 0 bases and J by 5 bases, with 10 bases left in between. The CDR3 has 14 residues. Looked up from germline, CDR1 is MGHRA and CDR2 is YSYEKL. The genes are TRBV4-1 and TRBJ2-5; tentative D call: TRBD1 (6 bases). This clonotype originated in a woman between 50 and 59 years old with acute COVID-19. Sequenced sample: PBMCs or T cells enriched from blood (not recorded which). CDR3: CASSQDSTGETQYF. The CDR3 nucleotides are TGCGCCAGCAGCCAAGATTCAACAGGGGAGACCCAGTACTTC.